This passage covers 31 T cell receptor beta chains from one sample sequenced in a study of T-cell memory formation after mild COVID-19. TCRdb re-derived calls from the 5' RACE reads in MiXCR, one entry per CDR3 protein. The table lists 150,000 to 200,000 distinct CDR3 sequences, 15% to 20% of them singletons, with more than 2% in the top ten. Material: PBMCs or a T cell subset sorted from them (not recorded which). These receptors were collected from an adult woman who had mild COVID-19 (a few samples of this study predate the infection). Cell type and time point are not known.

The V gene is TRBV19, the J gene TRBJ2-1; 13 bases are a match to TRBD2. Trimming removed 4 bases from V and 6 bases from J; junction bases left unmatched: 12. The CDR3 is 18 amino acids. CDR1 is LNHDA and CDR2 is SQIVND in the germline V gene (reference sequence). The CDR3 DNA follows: TGTGCCAGTAGTAAGGGATGGACTAGCGGGAGTTTGGGCAATGAGCAGTTCTTC. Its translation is CASSKGWTSGSLGNEQFF.

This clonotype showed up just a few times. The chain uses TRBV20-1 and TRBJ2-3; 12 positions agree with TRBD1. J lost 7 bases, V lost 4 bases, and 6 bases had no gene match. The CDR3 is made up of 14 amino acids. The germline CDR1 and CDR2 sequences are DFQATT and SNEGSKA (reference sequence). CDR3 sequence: CSATGTGGRHTQYF. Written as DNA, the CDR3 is TGCAGTGCTACGGGGACAGGGGGCCGACATACGCAGTATTTT.

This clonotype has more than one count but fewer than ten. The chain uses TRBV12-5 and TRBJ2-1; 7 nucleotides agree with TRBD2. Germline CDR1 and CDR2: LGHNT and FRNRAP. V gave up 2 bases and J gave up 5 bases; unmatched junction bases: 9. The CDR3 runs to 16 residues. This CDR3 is CASGLMAGLLDNEQFF. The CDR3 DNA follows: TGTGCTAGTGGTTTGATGGCGGGACTACTGGACAATGAGCAGTTCTTC.

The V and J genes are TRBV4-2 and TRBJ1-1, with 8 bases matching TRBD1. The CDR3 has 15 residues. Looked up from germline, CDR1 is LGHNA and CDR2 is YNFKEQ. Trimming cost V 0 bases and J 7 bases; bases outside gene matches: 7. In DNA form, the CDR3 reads TGTGCCAGCAGCCAAGAGGACAGGGTAATAGGTGAAGCTTTCTTT. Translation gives CASSQEDRVIGEAFF.

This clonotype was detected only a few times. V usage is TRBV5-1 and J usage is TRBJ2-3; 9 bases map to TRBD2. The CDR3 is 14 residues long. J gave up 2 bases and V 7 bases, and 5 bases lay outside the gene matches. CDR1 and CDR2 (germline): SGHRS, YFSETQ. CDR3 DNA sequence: TGCGCCAGCCGAGGACTAGCGAACACAGATACGCAGTATTTT. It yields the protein CASRGLANTDTQYF.

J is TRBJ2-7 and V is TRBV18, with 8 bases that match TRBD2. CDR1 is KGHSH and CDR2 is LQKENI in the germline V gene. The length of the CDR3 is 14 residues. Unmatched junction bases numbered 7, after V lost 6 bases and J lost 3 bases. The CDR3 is CASSPPSGSYEQYF. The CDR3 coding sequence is TGTGCCAGCTCCCCTCCCAGCGGGAGCTACGAGCAGTACTTC.

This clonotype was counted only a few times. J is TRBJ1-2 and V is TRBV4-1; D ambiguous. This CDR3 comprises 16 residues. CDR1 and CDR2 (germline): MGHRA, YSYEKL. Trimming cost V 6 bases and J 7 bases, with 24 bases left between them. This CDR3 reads CASRVPGGGRQRGYTF. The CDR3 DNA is TGCGCCAGCAGGGTCCCAGGCGGCGGACGGCAACGTGGCTACACCTTC.

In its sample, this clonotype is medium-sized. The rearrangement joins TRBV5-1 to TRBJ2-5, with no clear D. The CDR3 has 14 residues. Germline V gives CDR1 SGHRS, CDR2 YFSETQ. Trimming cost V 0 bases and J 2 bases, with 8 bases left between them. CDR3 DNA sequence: TGCGCCAGCAGCTTGGACAGTCAACAAGAGACCCAGTACTTC. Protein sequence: CASSLDSQQETQYF.

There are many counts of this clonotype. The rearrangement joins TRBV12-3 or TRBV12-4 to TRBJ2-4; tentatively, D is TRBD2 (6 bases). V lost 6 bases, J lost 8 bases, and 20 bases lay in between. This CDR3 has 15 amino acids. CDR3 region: CASRVGSGEKDIQYF. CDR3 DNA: TGTGCCAGCAGGGTCGGTTCGGGGGAGAAGGACATTCAGTACTTC.

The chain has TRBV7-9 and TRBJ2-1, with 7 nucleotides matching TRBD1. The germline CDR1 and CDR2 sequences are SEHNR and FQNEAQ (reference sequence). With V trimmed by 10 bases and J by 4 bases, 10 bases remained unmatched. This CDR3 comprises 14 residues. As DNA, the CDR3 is TGTGCCACCCCGGCGAGGGGGCCATACAATGAGCAGTTCTTC. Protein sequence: CATPARGPYNEQFF.

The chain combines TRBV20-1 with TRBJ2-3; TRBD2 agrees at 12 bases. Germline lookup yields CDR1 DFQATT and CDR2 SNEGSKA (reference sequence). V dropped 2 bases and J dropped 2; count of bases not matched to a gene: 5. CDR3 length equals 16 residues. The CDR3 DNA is TGCAGTGCTAGACCGGGACTAGCGGGCTACACAGATACGCAGTATTTT. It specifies CSARPGLAGYTDTQYF.

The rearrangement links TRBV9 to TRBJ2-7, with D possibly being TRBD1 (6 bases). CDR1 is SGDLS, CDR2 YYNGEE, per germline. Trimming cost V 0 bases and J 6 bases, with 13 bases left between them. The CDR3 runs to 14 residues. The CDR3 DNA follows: TGTGCCAGCAGCGTAGGGGACACCGCCGGCGAGCAGTACTTC. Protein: CASSVGDTAGEQYF.

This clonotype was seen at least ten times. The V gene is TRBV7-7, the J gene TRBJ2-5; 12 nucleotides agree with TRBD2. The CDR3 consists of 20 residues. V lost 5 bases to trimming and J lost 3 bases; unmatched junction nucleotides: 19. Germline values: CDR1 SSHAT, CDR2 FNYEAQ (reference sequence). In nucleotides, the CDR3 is TGTGCCAGCAGCGCAGAAACGAAAGTAGGACTAGCGGGGTCTGAAGAGACCCAGTACTTC. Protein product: CASSAETKVGLAGSEETQYF. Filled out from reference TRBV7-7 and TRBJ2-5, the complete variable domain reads GAGVSQSPRYKVTKRGQDVTLRCDPISSHATLYWYQQALGQGPEFLTYFNYEAQPDKSGLPSDRFSAERPEGSISTLTIQRTEQRDSAMYRCASSAETKVGLAGSEETQYFGPGTRLLVL.

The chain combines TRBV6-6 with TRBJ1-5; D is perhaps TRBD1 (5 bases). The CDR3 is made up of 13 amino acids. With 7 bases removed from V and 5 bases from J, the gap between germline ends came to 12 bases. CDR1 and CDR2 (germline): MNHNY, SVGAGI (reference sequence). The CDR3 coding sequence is TGTGCCAGCAAGAGGGGTGAATATCAGCCCCAGCATTTT. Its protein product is CASKRGEYQPQHF.

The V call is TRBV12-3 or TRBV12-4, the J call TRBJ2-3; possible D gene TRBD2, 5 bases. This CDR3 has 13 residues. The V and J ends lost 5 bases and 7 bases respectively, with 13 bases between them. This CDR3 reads CASSATRIHTQYF. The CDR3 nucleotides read TGTGCCAGCAGTGCCACTAGGATCCATACGCAGTATTTT.

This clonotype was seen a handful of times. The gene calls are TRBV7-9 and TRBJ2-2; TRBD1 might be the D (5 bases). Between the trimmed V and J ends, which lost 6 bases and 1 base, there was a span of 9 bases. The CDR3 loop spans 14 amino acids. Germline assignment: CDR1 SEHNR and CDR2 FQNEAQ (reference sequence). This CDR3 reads CASSSRVNTGELFF. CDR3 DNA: TGTGCCAGCAGTTCCAGGGTGAACACCGGGGAGCTGTTTTTT.

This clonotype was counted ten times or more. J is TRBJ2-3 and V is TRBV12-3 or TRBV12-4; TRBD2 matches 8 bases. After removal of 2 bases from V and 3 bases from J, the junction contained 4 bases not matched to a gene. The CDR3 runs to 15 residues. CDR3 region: CASSLFRGGTDTQYF. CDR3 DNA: TGTGCCAGCAGTTTATTTCGGGGGGGGACAGATACGCAGTATTTT.

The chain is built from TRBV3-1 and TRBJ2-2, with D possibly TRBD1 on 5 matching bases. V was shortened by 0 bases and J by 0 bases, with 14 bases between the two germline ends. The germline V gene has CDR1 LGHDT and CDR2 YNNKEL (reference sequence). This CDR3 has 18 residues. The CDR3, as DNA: TGTGCCAGCAGCCAAGATTTGGGGCTGACCTCGAACACCGGGGAGCTGTTTTTT. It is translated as CASSQDLGLTSNTGELFF.

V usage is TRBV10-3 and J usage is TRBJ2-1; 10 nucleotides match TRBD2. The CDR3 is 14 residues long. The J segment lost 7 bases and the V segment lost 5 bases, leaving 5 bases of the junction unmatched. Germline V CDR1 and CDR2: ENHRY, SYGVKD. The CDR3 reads CAISPSGSGNEQFF. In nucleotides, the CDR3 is TGTGCCATCAGTCCTAGCGGGAGTGGGAATGAGCAGTTCTTC.

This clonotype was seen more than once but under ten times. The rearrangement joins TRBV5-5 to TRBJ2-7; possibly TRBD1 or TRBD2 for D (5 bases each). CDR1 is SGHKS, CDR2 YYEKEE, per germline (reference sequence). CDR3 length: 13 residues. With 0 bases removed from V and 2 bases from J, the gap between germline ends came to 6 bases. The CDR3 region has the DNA TGTGCCAGCAGCTTGGTGGGACCCTACGAGCAGTACTTC. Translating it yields CASSLVGPYEQYF.

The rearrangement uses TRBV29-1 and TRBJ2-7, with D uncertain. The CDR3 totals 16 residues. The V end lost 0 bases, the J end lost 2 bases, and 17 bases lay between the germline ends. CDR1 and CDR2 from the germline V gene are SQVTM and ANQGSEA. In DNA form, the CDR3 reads TGCAGCGTTGAAGAAAAGGTTGGCGGATCTACCTACGAGCAGTACTTC. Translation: CSVEEKVGGSTYEQYF.

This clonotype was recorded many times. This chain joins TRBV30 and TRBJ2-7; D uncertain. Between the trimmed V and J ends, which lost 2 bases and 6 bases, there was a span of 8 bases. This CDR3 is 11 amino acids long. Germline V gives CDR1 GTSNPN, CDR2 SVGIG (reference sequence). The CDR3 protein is CAWSKRREQYF. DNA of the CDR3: TGTGCCTGGAGTAAAAGGCGCGAGCAGTACTTC.

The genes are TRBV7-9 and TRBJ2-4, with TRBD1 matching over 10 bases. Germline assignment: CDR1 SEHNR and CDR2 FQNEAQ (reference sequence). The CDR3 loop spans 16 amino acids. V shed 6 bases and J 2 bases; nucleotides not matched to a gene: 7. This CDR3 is CASRRLGQGPKNIQYF. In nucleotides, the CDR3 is TGTGCCAGCAGGCGCTTGGGACAGGGGCCCAAAAACATTCAGTACTTC. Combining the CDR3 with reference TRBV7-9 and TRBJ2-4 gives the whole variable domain DTGVSQNPRHKITKRGQNVTFRCDPISEHNRLYWYRQTLGQGPEFLTYFQNEAQLEKSRLLSDRFSAERPKGSFSTLEIQRTEQGDSAMYLCASRRLGQGPKNIQYFGAGTRLSVL.

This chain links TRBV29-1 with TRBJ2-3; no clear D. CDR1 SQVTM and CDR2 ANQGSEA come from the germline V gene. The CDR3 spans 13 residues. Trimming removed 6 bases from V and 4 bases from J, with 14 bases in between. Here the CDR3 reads CSVQMLGADTQYF. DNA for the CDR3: TGCAGCGTGCAGATGCTAGGTGCAGATACGCAGTATTTT.

The CDR3 region is CASGLVPGQGANTEAFF. CDR3 DNA: TGTGCTAGTGGTTTGGTACCTGGGCAGGGCGCGAACACTGAAGCTTTCTTT. This chain connects TRBV12-5 to TRBJ1-1; D possibly corresponds to TRBD1 (5 bases). V lost 0 bases, J lost 1 base, and 15 bases lay in between. CDR1 is LGHNT and CDR2 is FRNRAP in the germline V gene. This CDR3 is built from 17 residues.

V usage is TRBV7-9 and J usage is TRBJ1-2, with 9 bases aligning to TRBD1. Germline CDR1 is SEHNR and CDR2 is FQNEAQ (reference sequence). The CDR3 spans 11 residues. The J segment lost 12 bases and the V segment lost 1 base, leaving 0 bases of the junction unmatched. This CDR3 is CASSLGTGDTF. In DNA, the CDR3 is TGTGCCAGCAGCTTAGGGACAGGGGACACCTTC.

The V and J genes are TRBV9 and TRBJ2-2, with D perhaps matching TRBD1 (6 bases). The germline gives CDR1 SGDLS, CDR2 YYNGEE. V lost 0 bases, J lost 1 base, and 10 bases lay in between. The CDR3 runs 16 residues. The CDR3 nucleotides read TGTGCCAGCAGCGTAGACCCGACAGGGAACACCGGGGAGCTGTTTTTT. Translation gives CASSVDPTGNTGELFF.

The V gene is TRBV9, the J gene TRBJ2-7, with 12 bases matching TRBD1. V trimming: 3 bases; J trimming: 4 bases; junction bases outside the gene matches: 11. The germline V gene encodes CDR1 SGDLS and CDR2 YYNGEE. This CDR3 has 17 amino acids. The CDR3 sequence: CASSAAHGTGGYYEQYF. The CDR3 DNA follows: TGTGCCAGCAGCGCGGCCCACGGGACAGGGGGCTATTACGAGCAGTACTTC.

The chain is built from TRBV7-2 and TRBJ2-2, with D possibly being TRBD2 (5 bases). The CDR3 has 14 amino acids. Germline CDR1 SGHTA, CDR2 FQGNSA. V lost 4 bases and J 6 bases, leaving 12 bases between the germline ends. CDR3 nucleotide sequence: TGTGCCAGCAGCTGGACTCCATCAGCCGGGGAGCTGTTTTTT. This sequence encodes CASSWTPSAGELFF.

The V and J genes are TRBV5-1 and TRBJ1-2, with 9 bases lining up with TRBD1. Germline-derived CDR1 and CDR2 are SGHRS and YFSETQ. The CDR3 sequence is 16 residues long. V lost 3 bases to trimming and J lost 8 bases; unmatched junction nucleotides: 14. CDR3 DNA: TGCGCCAGCAGCTCTACATATGCCACAGGGGGCGACGGCTACACCTTC. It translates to CASSSTYATGGDGYTF.

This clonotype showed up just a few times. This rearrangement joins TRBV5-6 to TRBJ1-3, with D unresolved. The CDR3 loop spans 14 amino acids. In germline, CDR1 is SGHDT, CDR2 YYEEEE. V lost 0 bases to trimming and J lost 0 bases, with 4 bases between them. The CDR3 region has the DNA TGTGCCAGCAGCTTGGTAAGCTCTGGAAACACCATATATTTT. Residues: CASSLVSSGNTIYF.